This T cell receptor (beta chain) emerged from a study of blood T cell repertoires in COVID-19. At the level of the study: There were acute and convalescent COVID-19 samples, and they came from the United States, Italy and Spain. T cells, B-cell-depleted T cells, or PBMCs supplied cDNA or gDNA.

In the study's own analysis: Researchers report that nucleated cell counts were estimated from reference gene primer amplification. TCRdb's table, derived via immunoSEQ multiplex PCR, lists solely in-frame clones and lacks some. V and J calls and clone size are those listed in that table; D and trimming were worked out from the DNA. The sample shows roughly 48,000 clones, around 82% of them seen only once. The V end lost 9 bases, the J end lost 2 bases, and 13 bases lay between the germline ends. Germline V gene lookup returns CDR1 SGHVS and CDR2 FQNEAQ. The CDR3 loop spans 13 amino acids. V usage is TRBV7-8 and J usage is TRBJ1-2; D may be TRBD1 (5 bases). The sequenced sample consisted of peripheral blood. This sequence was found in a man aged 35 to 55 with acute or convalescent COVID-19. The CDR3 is CASRLGQNYGYTF. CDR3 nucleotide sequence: TGTGCCAGTAGACTGGGGCAGAACTATGGCTACACCTTC.